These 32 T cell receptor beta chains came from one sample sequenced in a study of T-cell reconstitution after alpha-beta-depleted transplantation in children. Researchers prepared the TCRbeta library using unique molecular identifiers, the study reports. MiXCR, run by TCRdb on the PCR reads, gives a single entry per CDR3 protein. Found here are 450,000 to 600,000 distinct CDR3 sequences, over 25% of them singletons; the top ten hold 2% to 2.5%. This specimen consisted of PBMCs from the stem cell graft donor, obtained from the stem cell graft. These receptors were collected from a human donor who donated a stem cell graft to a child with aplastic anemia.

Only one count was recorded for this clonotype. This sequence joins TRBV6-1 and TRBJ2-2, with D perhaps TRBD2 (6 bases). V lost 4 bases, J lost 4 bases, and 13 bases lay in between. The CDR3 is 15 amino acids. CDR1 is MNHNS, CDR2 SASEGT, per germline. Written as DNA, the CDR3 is TGTGCCAGCAGTGGGACTACTGGATTCACCGGGGAGCTGTTTTTT. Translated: CASSGTTGFTGELFF.

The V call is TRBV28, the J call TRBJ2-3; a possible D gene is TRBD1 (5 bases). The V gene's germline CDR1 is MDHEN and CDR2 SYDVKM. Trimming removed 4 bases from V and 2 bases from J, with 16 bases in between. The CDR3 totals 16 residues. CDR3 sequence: CASSSPSAGNTDTQYF. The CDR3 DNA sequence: TGTGCCAGCAGTTCCCCCTCGGCAGGGAACACAGATACGCAGTATTTT.

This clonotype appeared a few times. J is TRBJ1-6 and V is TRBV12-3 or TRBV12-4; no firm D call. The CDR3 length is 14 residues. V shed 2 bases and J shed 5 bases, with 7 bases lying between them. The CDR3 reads CASSLKRNNSPLHF. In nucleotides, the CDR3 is TGTGCCAGCAGTTTAAAGAGAAATAATTCACCCCTCCACTTT.

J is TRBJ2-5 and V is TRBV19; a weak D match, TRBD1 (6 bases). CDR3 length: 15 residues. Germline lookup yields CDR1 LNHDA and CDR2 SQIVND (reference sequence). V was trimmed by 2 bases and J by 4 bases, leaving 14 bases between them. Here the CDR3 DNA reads TGTGCCAGTAGTATAAGTCTGGGCAGGGGAGAGACCCAGTACTTC. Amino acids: CASSISLGRGETQYF. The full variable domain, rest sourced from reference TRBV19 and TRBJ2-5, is DGGITQSPKYLFRKEGQNVTLSCEQNLNHDAMYWYRQDPGQGLRLIYYSQIVNDFQKGDIAEGYSVSREKKESFPLTVTSAQKNPTAFYLCASSISLGRGETQYFGPGTRLLVL.

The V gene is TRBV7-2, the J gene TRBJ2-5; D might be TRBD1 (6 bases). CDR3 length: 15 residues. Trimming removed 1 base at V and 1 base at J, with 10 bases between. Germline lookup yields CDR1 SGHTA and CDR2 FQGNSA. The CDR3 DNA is TGTGCCAGCAGCTTAGTCTCGACAGGCCAAGAGACCCAGTACTTC. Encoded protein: CASSLVSTGQETQYF.

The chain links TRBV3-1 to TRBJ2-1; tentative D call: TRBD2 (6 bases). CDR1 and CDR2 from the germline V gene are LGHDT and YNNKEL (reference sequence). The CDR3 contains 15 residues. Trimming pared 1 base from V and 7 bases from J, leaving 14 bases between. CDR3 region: CASSQVGGTGNEQFF. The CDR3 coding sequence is TGTGCCAGCAGCCAAGTCGGAGGGACCGGGAATGAGCAGTTCTTC.

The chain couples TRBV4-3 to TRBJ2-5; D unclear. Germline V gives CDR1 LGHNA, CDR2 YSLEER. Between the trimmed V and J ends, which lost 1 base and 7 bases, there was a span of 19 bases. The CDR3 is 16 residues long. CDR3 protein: CASSQGWNDLGGTQYF. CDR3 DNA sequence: TGCGCCAGCAGCCAAGGGTGGAACGACCTGGGTGGGACCCAGTACTTC.

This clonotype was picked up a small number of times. The CDR3 coding sequence is TGTGCCAGCAGTTTCGGGACAGGGTCAGGGGATGAGCAGTTCTTC. Translating it yields CASSFGTGSGDEQFF. This chain joins TRBV12-3 or TRBV12-4 and TRBJ2-1, with 9 bases matching TRBD1. V was pared by 3 bases and J by 8 bases, with 8 bases of the junction left unmatched. The CDR3 consists of 15 residues.

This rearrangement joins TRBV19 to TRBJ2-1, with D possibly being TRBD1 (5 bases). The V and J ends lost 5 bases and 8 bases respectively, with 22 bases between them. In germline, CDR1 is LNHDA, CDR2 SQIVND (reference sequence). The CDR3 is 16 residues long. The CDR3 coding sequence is TGTGCCAGTAGTTACACGGTAGGGGTCCCCCGGGATGAGCAGTTCTTC. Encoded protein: CASSYTVGVPRDEQFF.

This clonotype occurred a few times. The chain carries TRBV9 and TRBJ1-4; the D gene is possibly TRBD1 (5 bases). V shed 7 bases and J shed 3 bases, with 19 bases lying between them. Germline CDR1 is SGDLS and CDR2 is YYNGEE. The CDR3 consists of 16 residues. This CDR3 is CASSRDVGKANEKLFF. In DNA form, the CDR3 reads TGTGCCAGCTCCCGGGACGTGGGGAAAGCTAATGAAAAACTGTTTTTT.

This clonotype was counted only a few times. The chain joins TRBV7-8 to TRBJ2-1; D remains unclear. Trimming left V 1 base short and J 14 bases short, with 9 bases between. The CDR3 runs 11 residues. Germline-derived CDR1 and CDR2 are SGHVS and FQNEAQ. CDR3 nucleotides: TGTGCCAGCAGCTTAGGAAACGATGAGTTCTTC. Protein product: CASSLGNDEFF.

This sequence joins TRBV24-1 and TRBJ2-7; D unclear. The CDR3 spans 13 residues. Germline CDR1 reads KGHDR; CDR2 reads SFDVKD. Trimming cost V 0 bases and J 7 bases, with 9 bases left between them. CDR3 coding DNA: TGTGCCACCAGTGATTTGACTTCGGAGGAGCAGTACTTC. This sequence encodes CATSDLTSEEQYF.

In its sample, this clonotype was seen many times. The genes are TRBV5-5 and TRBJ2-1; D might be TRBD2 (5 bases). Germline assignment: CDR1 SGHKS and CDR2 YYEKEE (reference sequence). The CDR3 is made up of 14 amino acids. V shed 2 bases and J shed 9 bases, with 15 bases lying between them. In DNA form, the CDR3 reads TGTGCCAGCAGCTTAGCGGAATCAAGCGGTGAGCAGTTCTTC. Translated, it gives CASSLAESSGEQFF.

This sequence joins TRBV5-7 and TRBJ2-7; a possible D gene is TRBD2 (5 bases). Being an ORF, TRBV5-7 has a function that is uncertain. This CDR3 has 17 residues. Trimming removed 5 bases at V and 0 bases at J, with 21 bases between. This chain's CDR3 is CASSLRVRGNSSYEQYV. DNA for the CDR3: TGTGCCAGCAGTTTACGAGTAAGAGGGAACAGCTCCTACGAGCAGTACGTC.

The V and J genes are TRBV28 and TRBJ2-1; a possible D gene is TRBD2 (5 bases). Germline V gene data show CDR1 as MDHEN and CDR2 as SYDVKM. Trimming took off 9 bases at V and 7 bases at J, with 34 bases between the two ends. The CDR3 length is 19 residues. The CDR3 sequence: CARSHPPSRPSNKGNEQFF. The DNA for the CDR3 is TGTGCCAGGTCCCATCCACCATCAAGGCCTAGCAACAAAGGGAATGAGCAGTTCTTC.

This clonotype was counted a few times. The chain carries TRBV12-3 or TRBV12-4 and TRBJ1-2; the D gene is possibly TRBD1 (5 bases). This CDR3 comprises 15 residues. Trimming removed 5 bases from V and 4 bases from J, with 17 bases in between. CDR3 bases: TGTGCCAGCAGTCCACAGGCAGTCTCGACCTATGGCTACACCTTC. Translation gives CASSPQAVSTYGYTF.

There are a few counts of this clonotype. The CDR3, as DNA: TGCAGCGTTAGGGGCCTCATGAACACTGAAGCTTTCTTT. Translation: CSVRGLMNTEAFF. The chain recombines TRBV29-1 with TRBJ1-1; possibly TRBD1 for D (5 bases). V shed 5 bases and J shed 0 bases, with 10 bases lying between them. From germline, CDR1 is SQVTM and CDR2 ANQGSEA. The CDR3 spans 13 residues.

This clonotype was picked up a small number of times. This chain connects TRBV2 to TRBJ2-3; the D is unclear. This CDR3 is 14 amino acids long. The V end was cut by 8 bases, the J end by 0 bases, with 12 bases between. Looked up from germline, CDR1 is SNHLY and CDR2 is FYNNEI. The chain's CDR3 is CASGPSVSTDTQYF. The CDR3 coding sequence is TGTGCCAGCGGTCCTTCCGTTAGCACAGATACGCAGTATTTT.

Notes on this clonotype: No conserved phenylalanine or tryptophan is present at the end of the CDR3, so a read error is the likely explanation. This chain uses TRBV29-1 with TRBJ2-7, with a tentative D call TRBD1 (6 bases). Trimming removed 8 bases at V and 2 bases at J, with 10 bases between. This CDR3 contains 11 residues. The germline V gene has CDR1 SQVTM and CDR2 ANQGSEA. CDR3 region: CSLGTTYEQYL. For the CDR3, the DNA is TGCAGCCTAGGGACAACCTACGAGCAGTACTTG.

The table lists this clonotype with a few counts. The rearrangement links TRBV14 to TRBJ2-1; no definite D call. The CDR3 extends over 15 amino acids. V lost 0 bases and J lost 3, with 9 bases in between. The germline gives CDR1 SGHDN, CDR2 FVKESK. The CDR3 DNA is TGTGCCAGCAGCCAAGATCAGGCGTACTACAATGAGCAGTTCTTC. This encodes CASSQDQAYYNEQFF. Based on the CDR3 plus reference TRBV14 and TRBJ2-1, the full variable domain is EAGVTQFPSHSVIEKGQTVTLRCDPISGHDNLYWYRRVMGKEIKFLLHFVKESKQDESGMPNNRFLAERTGGTYSTLKVQPAELEDSGVYFCASSQDQAYYNEQFFGPGTRLTVL.

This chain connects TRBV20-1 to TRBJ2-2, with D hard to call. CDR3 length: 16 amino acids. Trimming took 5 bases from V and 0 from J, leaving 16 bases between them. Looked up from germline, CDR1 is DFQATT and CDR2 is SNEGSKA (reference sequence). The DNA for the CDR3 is TGCAGTGCTTACGGATGGCAGAATACGAACACCGGGGAGCTGTTTTTT. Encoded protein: CSAYGWQNTNTGELFF.

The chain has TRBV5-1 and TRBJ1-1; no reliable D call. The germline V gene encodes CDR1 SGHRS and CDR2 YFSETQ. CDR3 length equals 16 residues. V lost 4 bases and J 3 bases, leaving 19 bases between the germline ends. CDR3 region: CASSPDLAASYTEAFF. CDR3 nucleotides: TGCGCCAGCAGCCCTGACCTGGCAGCCAGCTACACTGAAGCTTTCTTT.

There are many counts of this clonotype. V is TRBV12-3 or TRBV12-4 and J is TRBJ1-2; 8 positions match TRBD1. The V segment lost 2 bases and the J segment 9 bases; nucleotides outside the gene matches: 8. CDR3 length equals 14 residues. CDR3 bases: TGTGCCAGCAGTTTAACTGACAGGGGAATGAGCTACACCTTC. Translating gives CASSLTDRGMSYTF.

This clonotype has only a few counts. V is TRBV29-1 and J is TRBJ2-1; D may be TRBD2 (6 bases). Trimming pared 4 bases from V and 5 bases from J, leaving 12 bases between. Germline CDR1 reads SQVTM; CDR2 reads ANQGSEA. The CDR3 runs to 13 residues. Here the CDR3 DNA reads TGCAGCGTTGTAGCGGCCGGGAACAATGAGCAGTTCTTC. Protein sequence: CSVVAAGNNEQFF.

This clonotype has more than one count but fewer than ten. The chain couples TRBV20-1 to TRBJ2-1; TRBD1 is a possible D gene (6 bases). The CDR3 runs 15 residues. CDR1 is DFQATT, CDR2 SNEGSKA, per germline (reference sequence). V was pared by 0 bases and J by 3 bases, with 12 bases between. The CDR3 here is CSARDPGQDYNEQFF. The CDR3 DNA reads TGCAGTGCTAGAGATCCGGGACAAGACTACAATGAGCAGTTCTTC.

For the CDR3, the DNA is TGTGCCAGCAGTCCTTATCCTAGGGGGGGTGAAGCTTTCTTT. As protein: CASSPYPRGGEAFF. The V call is TRBV12-3 or TRBV12-4, the J call TRBJ1-1; D might be TRBD1 (6 bases). Deletions cut 5 bases from V and 7 bases from J, with 17 bases between. The CDR3 sequence is 14 residues long.

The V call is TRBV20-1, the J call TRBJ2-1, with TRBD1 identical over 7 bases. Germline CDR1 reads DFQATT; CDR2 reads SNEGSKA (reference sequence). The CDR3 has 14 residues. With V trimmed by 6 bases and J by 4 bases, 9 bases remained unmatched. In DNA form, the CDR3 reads TGCAGTGCATCGGGACAGCTTCTTTACAATGAGCAGTTCTTC. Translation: CSASGQLLYNEQFF.

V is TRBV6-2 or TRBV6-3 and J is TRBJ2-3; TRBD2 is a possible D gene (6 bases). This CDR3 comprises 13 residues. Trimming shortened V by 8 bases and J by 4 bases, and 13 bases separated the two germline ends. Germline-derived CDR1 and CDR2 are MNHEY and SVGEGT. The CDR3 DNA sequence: TGTGCCAGCTCCGAAGGAGGGCCAGATACGCAGTATTTT. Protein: CASSEGGPDTQYF.

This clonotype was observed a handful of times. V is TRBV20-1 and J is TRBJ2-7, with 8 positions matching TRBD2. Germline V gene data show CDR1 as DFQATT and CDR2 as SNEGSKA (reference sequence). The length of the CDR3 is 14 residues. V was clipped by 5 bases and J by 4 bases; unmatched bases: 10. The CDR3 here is CSAENGRAVYEQYF. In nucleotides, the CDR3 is TGCAGTGCTGAGAACGGGAGGGCCGTATACGAGCAGTACTTC.

The DNA for the CDR3 is TGTGCCAGCAGTTACTCGAACGGTTTTGGGGGATACGAGCAGTACGTC. It translates to CASSYSNGFGGYEQYV. The J gene is TRBJ2-7, the V gene TRBV6-2 or TRBV6-3; TRBD1 or TRBD2 may be the D gene (5 bases each). Deletions cut 0 bases from V and 4 bases from J, with 16 bases between. The CDR3 consists of 16 residues. Germline CDR1 is MNHEY and CDR2 is SVGEGT.

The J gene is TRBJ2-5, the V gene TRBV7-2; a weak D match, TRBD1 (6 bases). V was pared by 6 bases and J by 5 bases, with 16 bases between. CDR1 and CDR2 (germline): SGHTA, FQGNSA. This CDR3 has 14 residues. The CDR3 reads CASRDRVISETQYF. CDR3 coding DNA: TGTGCCAGCAGGGACAGAGTGATCTCGGAGACCCAGTACTTC.

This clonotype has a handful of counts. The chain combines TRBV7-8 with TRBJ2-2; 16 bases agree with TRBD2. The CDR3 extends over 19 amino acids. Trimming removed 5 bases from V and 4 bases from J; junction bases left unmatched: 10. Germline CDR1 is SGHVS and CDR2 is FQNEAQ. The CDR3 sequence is CASSPAGLAGGGGTGELFF. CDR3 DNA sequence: TGTGCCAGCAGCCCAGCGGGACTAGCGGGAGGGGGTGGCACCGGGGAGCTGTTTTTT.